In its sample, the clone carrying this T cell receptor (beta chain) was seen once. In the authors' workflow: Estimation of nucleated cell counts was performed using reference gene primer amplification. The repertoire was sequenced with immunoSEQ multiplex PCR; TCRdb's copy has only in-frame clones and lacks some. V, J and clone size reflect that table, while D and trimming were determined from the DNA. This table has 37,000 or so clones, around nine tenths appearing once. This entry comes from a study of blood T cell repertoires in COVID-19. On the study more broadly: The origin of the acute and convalescent COVID-19 samples was the United States, Italy and Spain. PBMCs, B-cell-depleted T cells, or T cells provided the cDNA or gDNA that made up the material.

This clonotype originated in a man in his sixties with active COVID-19. Sequenced: peripheral blood.

The CDR3 region is CASTSGGGTKLRALHF. For the CDR3, the DNA is TGTGCCAGCACATCGGGGGGAGGAACTAAGTTGAGGGCCCTCCACTTT. The rearrangement links TRBV27 to TRBJ1-6; tentative D call: TRBD1 (5 bases). Per the germline V gene, CDR1 is MNHEY and CDR2 is SMNVEV (reference sequence). V was cut by 7 bases and J by 14 bases, with 27 bases left in between. The CDR3 is made up of 16 amino acids.